The 9 T cell receptor beta chains given below trace back to one sample, sequenced in a study of blood T cell repertoires in COVID-19. Repertoires were generated with immunoSEQ multiplex PCR, while TCRdb's copy carries only in-frame clones and drops some. The table lists just under 65,000 clones, roughly 75% of them singletons, with 13% to 15% in the top ten. The sequencing input was peripheral blood. The receptors were sampled from a man in his 60s with COVID-19, enrolled during active disease.

The rearrangement links TRBV2 to TRBJ2-7, with D possibly being TRBD2 (5 bases). CDR1 and CDR2 from the germline V gene are SNHLY and FYNNEI. Trimming took off 8 bases at V and 0 bases at J, with 11 bases between the two ends. The CDR3 has 13 amino acids. CDR3 loop: CASRTEGSYEQYF. The DNA of the CDR3 is TGTGCCAGCCGGACTGAGGGCTCCTACGAGCAGTACTTC.

J is TRBJ2-1 and V is TRBV27, with D uncertain. Trimming removed 4 bases from V and 2 bases from J, with 9 bases in between. CDR1 MNHEY and CDR2 SMNVEV come from the germline V gene (reference sequence). The CDR3 runs to 14 residues. The CDR3 here is CASSSLNPYNEQFF. CDR3 DNA sequence: TGTGCCAGCAGTTCACTTAATCCCTACAATGAGCAGTTCTTC.

The rearrangement uses TRBV5-6 and TRBJ2-1, with D possibly being TRBD1 (5 bases). The V end lost 0 bases, the J end lost 8 bases, and 18 bases lay between the germline ends. Germline values: CDR1 SGHDT, CDR2 YYEEEE. CDR3 length: 16 amino acids. In nucleotides, the CDR3 is TGTGCCAGCAGCTTGGAGGGCAGGGCATCGAGTGATGAGCAGTTCTTC. Its protein is CASSLEGRASSDEQFF. Using reference TRBV5-6 and TRBJ2-1 for the parts outside the CDR3, the full variable domain is DAGVTQSPTHLIKTRGQQVTLRCSPKSGHDTVSWYQQALGQGPQFIFQYYEEEERQRGNFPDRFSGHQFPNYSSELNVNALLLGDSALYLCASSLEGRASSDEQFFGPGTRLTVL.

The V gene is TRBV4-1, the J gene TRBJ1-3, with a weak D call TRBD1 (5 bases). Per the germline V gene, CDR1 is MGHRA and CDR2 is YSYEKL. The CDR3 has 17 residues. V lost 3 bases to trimming and J lost 0 bases, with 15 bases between them. Here the CDR3 reads CASSHGGEAGSGNTIYF. The CDR3 bases are TGCGCCAGCAGCCACGGAGGGGAGGCGGGCTCTGGAAACACCATATATTTT.

This clone was counted a few times. V and J are TRBV4-1 and TRBJ2-2; 9 bases are a match to TRBD1. The V segment lost 3 bases and the J segment 4 bases; nucleotides outside the gene matches: 6. Germline assignment: CDR1 MGHRA and CDR2 YSYEKL. This CDR3 is 16 amino acids long. CDR3 residues: CASSHPGTGFTGELFF. In DNA, the CDR3 is TGCGCCAGCAGCCACCCCGGGACAGGGTTCACCGGGGAGCTGTTTTTT.

This chain uses TRBV24-1 with TRBJ1-5; maybe TRBD1 (6 bases). The CDR3 is made up of 14 amino acids. Germline V gene sequence: CDR1 KGHDR, CDR2 SFDVKD. The V gene lost 3 bases and the J gene lost 9 bases, with 14 bases spanning the gap. CDR3: CATSDPQGSGPQHF. In nucleotides, the CDR3 is TGTGCCACCAGTGATCCCCAGGGGTCGGGGCCCCAGCATTTT.

This chain connects TRBV5-1 to TRBJ2-2, with 7 positions matching TRBD1. The CDR3 sequence is 14 residues long. J gave up 3 bases and V 2 bases, and 1 base lay outside the gene matches. CDR1 and CDR2 (germline): SGHRS, YFSETQ. Written as DNA, the CDR3 is TGCGCCAGCAGCTTTACAGGGGACACCGGGGAGCTGTTTTTT. Residues: CASSFTGDTGELFF.

The J gene is TRBJ1-2, the V gene TRBV7-9, with TRBD1 matching over 7 bases. This CDR3 has 14 residues. The J segment lost 5 bases and the V segment lost 6 bases, leaving 9 bases of the junction unmatched. Looked up from germline, CDR1 is SEHNR and CDR2 is FQNEAQ (reference sequence). CDR3 amino acids: CASSAKGTEYGYTF. The CDR3 region has the DNA TGTGCCAGCAGTGCAAAAGGGACAGAATATGGCTACACCTTC.

This clone was seen a single time. The chain combines TRBV19 with TRBJ1-5; TRBD1 matches at 11 bases. The V gene end was trimmed by 3 bases and the J gene end by 5 bases; junction bases not matched to a gene: 3. CDR1 and CDR2 from the germline V gene are LNHDA and SQIVND (reference sequence). The CDR3 covers 15 residues. The CDR3 DNA follows: TGTGCCAGTAGTATCGAGGACAGGGGGCATCAGCCCCAGCATTTT. Residues: CASSIEDRGHQPQHF.